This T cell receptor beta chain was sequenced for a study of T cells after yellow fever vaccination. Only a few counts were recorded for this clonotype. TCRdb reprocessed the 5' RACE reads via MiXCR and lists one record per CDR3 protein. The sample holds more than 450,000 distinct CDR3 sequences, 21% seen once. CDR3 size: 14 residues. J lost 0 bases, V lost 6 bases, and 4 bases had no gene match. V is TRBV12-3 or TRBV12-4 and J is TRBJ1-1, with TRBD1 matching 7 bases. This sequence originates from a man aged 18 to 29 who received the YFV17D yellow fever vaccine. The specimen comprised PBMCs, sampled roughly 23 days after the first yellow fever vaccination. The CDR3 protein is CASRQTGLNTEAFF. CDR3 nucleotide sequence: TGTGCCAGCAGGCAGACAGGGTTGAACACTGAAGCTTTCTTT.